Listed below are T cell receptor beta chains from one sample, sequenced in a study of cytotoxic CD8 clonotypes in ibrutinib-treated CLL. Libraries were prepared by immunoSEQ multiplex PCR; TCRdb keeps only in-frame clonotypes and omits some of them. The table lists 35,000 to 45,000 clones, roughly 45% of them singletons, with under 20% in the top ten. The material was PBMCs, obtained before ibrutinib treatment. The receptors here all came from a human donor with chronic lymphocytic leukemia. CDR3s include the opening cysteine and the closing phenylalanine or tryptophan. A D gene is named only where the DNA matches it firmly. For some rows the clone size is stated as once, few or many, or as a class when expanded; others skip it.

CASSPNPSGGAYEQYF | TGCGCCAGCAGCCCTAACCCTAGCGGGGGGGCCTACGAGCAGTACTTC | . | TRBJ2-7 | TRBV4-1 | TRBD2 | 16
CASSLEGALRYSPLHF | TGTGCCAGCAGCTTGGAGGGGGCCCTTAGGTATTCACCCCTCCACTTT | few | TRBJ1-6 | TRBV5-6 | TRBD1 | 16
CASSQDQDQPRADTQYF | TGTGCCAGCAGCCAAGATCAAGACCAGCCTCGGGCGGATACGCAGTATTTT | . | TRBJ2-3 | TRBV5-6 | . | 17
CASSLFGGEKLFF | TGTGCCAGCAGTTTGTTCGGGGGGGAAAAACTGTTTTTT | few | TRBJ1-4 | TRBV28 | . | 13
CASSQDIGKSAGGNEETQYF | TGCGCCAGCAGCCAAGATATAGGAAAGTCGGCAGGGGGAAATGAAGAGACCCAGTACTTC | once | TRBJ2-5 | TRBV4-1 | TRBD1 | 20
CASSLDRDNSGNTIYF | TGTGCCAGCAGCTTGGATAGGGACAACTCTGGAAACACCATATATTTT | once | TRBJ1-3 | TRBV7-9 | . | 16
CASSSLGLVGPWTGELFF | TGTGCCAGCAGCAGCTTAGGTCTCGTGGGCCCGTGGACCGGGGAGCTGTTTTTT | . | TRBJ2-2 | TRBV7-9 | . | 18
CASRSRGALSYEQYF | TGTGCCAGCAGGAGCCGGGGTGCGCTCTCCTACGAGCAGTACTTC | . | TRBJ2-7 | TRBV5-6 | . | 15
CASSRMSSSYEQYF | TGTGCCAGTAGCAGGATGTCGAGCTCCTACGAGCAGTACTTC | . | TRBJ2-7 | TRBV19 | . | 14
CASRSGSGANVLTF | TGTGCCAGCAGGTCGGGGTCTGGGGCCAACGTCCTGACTTTC | . | TRBJ2-6 | TRBV28 | . | 14
CASRRTSSSYEQYF | TGTGCCAGTAGAAGGACATCATCCTCCTACGAGCAGTACTTC | . | TRBJ2-7 | TRBV19 | . | 14
CASSLEGGGEQYF | TGTGCCAGCAGCTTGGAAGGGGGCGGCGAGCAGTACTTC | . | TRBJ2-7 | TRBV7-6 | TRBD1 | 13
CASSPRAPLAQYF | TGTGCCAGCAGCCCCAGAGCCCCGTTGGCGCAGTATTTT | . | TRBJ2-3 | TRBV5-6 | . | 13
CASSSGLGLTTEAFF | TGTGCCAGCAGCTCCGGACTGGGGTTGACCACTGAAGCTTTCTTT | few | TRBJ1-1 | TRBV7-3 | . | 15
CASSQEILGLRGEQYF | TGCGCCAGCAGCCAAGAAATTCTCGGACTCCGGGGGGAGCAGTACTTC | . | TRBJ2-7 | TRBV4-1 | . | 16
CATRGETINTEAFF | TGTGCCACCCGTGGAGAGACAATTAACACTGAAGCTTTCTTT | few | TRBJ1-1 | TRBV10-3 | . | 14
CASGFSYEQYF | TGTGCTAGTGGTTTTAGCTACGAGCAGTACTTC | few | TRBJ2-7 | TRBV12-5 | . | 11
CASSQDPTGTGRNTIYF | TGCGCCAGCAGCCAAGATCCCACCGGGACAGGGAGAAACACCATATATTTT | . | TRBJ1-3 | TRBV4-1 | TRBD1 | 17
CASSQWGNTEAFF | TGTGCTAGCAGCCAATGGGGGAACACTGAAGCTTTCTTT | once | TRBJ1-1 | TRBV7-7 | . | 13
CASSEWAASGNTIYF | TGTGCCAGCAGTGAATGGGCAGCCTCTGGAAACACCATATATTTT | . | TRBJ1-3 | TRBV6-1 | . | 15
CASRDSYSYNEQFF | TGTGCCAGTAGGGACAGCTACTCCTACAATGAGCAGTTCTTC | . | TRBJ2-1 | TRBV19 | . | 14
CASSYHGVNTEAFF | TGTGCCAGCAGTTACCATGGAGTGAACACTGAAGCTTTCTTT | . | TRBJ1-1 | TRBV6-6 | . | 14
CASSLDWGAVGTDTQYF | TGTGCCAGCAGCTTAGACTGGGGGGCCGTCGGCACAGATACGCAGTATTTT | once | TRBJ2-3 | TRBV7-9 | . | 17
CATSHRTTTNEKLFF | TGTGCCACCTCCCACCGGACCACAACTAATGAAAAACTGTTTTTT | few | TRBJ1-4 | TRBV19 | . | 15